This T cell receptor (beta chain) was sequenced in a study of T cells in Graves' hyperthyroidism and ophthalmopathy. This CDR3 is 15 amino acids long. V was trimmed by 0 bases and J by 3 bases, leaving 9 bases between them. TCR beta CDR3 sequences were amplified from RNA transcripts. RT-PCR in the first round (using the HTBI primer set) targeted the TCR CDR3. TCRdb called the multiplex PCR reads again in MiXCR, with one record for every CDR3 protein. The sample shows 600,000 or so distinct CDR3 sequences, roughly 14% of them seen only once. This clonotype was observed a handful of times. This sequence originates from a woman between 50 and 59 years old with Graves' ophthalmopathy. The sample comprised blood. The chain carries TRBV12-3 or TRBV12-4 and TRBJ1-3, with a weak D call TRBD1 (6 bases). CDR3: CASSLAGGGGNTIYF. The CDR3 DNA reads TGTGCCAGCAGTTTAGCGGGGGGCGGTGGAAACACCATATATTTT.